The present entry profiles one T cell receptor (beta chain) with its context. The antigen is unknown. This record belongs to a study of cytomegalovirus exposure and HLA in healthy donors. TCRdb's table, derived via immunoSEQ multiplex PCR, lists solely in-frame clones and lacks some. The sample has about 160,000 clones, about 88% seen once; the top ten hold about 2.2%. Study-level results: The classifier reportedly diagnosed cytomegalovirus status with high specificity and sensitivity. According to a later analysis, TCR clusters from the first cohort tended to co-occur in the roughly 110 validation repertoires.

CDR1 and CDR2 (germline): SGHVS, FQNEAQ. V shed 8 bases and J shed 2 bases, with 10 bases lying between them. The CDR3 runs to 12 residues. This receptor was identified in a woman aged 18-29 years in good health and CMV-seronegative. Sequencing was performed on PBMCs. The V call is TRBV7-8, the J call TRBJ2-7; weak D call: TRBD1 (6 bases). The CDR3 region is CASGDTAYEQYF. The CDR3 bases are TGTGCCAGCGGGGACACAGCCTACGAGCAGTACTTC.